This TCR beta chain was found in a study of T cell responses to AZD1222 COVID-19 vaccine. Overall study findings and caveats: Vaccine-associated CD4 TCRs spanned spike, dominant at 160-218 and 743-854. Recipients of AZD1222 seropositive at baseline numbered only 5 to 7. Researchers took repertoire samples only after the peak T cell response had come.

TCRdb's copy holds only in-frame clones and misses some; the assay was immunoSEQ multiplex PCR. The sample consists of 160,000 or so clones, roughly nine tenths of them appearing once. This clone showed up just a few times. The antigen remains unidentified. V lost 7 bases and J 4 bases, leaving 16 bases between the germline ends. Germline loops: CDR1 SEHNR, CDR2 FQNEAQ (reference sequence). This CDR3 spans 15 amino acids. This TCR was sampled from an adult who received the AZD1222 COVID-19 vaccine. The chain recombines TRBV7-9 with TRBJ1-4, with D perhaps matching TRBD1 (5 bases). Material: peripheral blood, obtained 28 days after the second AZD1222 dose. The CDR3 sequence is CASTPRAGDNEKLFF. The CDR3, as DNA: TGTGCCAGCACGCCCAGGGCCGGAGATAATGAAAAACTGTTTTTT.